This T cell receptor beta chain derives from a study of graft-versus-host responses after intestinal transplantation. Whole-study findings and limits: Researchers found peak circulating GvH clone levels linked to early post-transplant HvG declines.

Germline loops: CDR1 MNHNS, CDR2 SASEGT. Between the trimmed V and J ends, which lost 4 bases and 8 bases, there was a span of 8 bases. The CDR3 length is 12 residues. Using immunoSEQ multiplex PCR, the repertoire was profiled, and TCRdb retains in-frame clones only, with some absent. The sample includes around 71,000 clones, 80% to 95% of them seen just once. Samples of marrow taken after transplant originated at the posterior iliac crest or some other site. Comment on this clone: Antigen specificity is unknown.

The sequence was obtained from a human patient who received an intestinal transplant, so some T cells may come from the graft donor. The sample was bone marrow, taken roughly 110 weeks after intestinal transplantation. The rearrangement joins TRBV6-1 to TRBJ1-4; D remains ambiguous. CDR3 in DNA: TGTGCCAGCAGTGTAGAGGGCGAAAAACTGTTTTTT. This encodes CASSVEGEKLFF.